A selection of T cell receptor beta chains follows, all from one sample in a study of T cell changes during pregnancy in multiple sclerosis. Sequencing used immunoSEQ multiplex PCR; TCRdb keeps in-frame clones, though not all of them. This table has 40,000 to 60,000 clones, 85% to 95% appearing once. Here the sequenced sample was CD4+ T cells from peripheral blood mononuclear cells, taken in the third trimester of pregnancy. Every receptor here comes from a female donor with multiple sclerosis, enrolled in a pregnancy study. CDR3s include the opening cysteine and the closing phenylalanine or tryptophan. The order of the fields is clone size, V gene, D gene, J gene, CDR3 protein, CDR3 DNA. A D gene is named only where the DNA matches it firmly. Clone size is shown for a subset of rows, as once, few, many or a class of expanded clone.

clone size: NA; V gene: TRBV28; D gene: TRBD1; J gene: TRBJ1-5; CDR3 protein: CASSSLGQGSYQPQHF; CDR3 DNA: TGTGCCAGCAGTTCGTTAGGACAGGGTTCTTATCAGCCCCAGCATTTT
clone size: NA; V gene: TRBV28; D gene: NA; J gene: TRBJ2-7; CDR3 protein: CASRLGYEQYF; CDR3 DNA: TGTGCCAGCAGGCTCGGTTACGAGCAGTACTTC
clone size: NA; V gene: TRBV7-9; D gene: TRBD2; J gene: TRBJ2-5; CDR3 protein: CASSLDPAGGEKTQYF; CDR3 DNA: TGTGCCAGCAGCTTAGATCCAGCGGGAGGCGAAAAGACCCAGTACTTC
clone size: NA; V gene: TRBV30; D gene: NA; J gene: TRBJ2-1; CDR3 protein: CACNGGSYNEQFF; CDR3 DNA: TGTGCCTGCAACGGGGGTTCCTACAATGAGCAGTTCTTC
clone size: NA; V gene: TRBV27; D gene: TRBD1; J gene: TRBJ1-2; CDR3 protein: CASSPGQEPYYGYTF; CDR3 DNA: TGTGCCAGCAGTCCAGGACAGGAGCCTTACTATGGCTACACCTTC
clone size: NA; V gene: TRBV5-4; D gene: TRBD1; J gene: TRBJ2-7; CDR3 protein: CASSLSSDRASGARHYEQYF; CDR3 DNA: TGTGCCAGCAGCCTTTCCTCTGACAGGGCCAGCGGAGCTAGGCACTACGAGCAGTACTTC
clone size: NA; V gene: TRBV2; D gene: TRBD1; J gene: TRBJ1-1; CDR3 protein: CASSRTGALPNTEAFF; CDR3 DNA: TGTGCCAGCAGTAGGACAGGGGCCCTACCGAACACTGAAGCTTTCTTT
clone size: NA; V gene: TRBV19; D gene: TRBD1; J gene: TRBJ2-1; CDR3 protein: CATGQGPYNEQFF; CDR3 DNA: TGTGCCACCGGACAGGGCCCCTACAATGAGCAGTTCTTC
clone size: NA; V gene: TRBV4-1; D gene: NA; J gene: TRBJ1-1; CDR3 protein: CASSQDRTPPGAFF; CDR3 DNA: TGCGCCAGCAGCCAAGATAGGACACCCCCCGGAGCTTTCTTT
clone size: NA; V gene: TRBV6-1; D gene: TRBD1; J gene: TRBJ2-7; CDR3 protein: CASSPGTAAAYEQYF; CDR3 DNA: TGTGCCAGCAGTCCCGGGACAGCAGCCGCCTACGAGCAGTACTTC
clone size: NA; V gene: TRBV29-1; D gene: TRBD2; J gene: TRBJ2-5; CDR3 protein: CSVAGGPSETQYF; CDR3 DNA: TGCAGCGTTGCGGGAGGGCCCTCGGAGACCCAGTACTTC
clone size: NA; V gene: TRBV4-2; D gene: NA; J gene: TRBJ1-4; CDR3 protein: CASSRDRRFDEKLFF; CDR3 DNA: TGTGCCAGCAGCCGTGATCGGAGGTTCGATGAAAAACTGTTTTTT
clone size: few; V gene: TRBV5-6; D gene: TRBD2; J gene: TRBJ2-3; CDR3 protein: CASSLTGGTQYF; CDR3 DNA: TGTGCCAGCAGCCTCACCGGGGGGACGCAGTATTTT
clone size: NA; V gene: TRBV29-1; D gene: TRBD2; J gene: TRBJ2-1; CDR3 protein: CSVDGGRVNEQFF; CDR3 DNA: TGCAGCGTTGACGGCGGGAGAGTCAATGAGCAGTTCTTC
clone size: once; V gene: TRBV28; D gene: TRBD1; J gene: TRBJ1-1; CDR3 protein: CASSAPRGRYTEAFF; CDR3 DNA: TGTGCCAGCAGTGCCCCCAGGGGGCGCTACACTGAAGCTTTCTTT
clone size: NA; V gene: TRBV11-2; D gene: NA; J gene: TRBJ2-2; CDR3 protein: CASSLAGRGRTGELFF; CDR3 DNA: TGTGCCAGCAGCTTAGCCGGCAGGGGAAGGACCGGGGAGCTGTTTTTT
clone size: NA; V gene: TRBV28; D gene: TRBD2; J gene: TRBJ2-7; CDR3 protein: CASSGLAGPTYEQYF; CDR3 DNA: TGTGCCAGCAGTGGACTAGCGGGGCCCACCTACGAGCAGTACTTC
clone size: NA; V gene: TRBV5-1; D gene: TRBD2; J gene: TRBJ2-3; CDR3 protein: CASSLVLAGDTQYF; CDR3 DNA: TGCGCCAGCAGCTTGGTTCTAGCGGGAGATACGCAGTATTTT
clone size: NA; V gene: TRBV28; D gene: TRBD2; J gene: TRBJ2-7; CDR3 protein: CASSPIAGVSGEQYF; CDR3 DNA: TGTGCCAGCAGTCCCATAGCGGGAGTATCGGGGGAGCAGTACTTC
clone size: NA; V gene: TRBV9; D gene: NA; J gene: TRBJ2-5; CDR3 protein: CASTDQLAGETQYF; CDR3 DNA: TGTGCCAGCACCGACCAACTAGCTGGAGAGACCCAGTACTTC
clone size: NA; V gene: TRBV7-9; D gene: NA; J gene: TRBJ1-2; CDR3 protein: CASSWEGIYGYTF; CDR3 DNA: TGTGCCAGCAGCTGGGAGGGGATCTATGGCTACACCTTC
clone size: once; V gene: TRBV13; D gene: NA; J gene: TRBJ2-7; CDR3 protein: CASTAIYGDEQYF; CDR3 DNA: TGTGCCAGCACGGCTATTTACGGAGACGAGCAGTACTTC
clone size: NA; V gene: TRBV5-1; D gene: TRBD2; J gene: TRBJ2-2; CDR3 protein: CASSTGLAGGDTGELFF; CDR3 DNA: TGCGCCAGCAGCACGGGACTAGCGGGAGGTGACACCGGGGAGCTGTTTTTT
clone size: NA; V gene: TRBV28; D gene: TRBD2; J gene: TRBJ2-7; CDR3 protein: CASSSQGLAGIYEQYF; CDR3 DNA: TGTGCCAGCAGTTCCCAGGGACTAGCGGGAATTTACGAGCAGTACTTC
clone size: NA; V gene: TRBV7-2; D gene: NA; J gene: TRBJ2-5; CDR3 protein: CASSLAVSVRETQYF; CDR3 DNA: TGTGCCAGCAGCTTAGCTGTTTCAGTTCGAGAGACCCAGTACTTC
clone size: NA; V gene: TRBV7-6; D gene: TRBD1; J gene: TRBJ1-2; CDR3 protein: CASSKGQGWGYTF; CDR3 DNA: TGTGCCAGCAGCAAGGGACAGGGGTGGGGCTACACCTTC
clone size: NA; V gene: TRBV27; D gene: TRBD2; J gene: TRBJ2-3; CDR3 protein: CASRPLAGGGDTQYF; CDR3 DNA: TGTGCCAGCAGACCACTAGCGGGAGGGGGAGATACGCAGTATTTT
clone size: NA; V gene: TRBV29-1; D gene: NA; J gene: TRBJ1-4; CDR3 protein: CSVQAGGGEKLFF; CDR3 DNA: TGCAGCGTCCAAGCGGGAGGTGGTGAAAAACTGTTTTTT
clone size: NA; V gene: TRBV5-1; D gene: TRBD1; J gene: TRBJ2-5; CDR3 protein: CASSLTGGVGQETQYF; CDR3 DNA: TGCGCCAGCAGCTTGACAGGGGGCGTCGGCCAAGAGACCCAGTACTTC
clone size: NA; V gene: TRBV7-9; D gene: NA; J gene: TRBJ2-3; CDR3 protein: CASSLRETDTQYF; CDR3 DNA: TGTGCCAGCAGCTTACGGGAAACAGATACGCAGTATTTT
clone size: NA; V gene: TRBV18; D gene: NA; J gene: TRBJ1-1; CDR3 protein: CASSQARTENTEAFF; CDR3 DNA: TGTGCCAGCTCACAAGCCAGGACAGAGAACACTGAAGCTTTCTTT
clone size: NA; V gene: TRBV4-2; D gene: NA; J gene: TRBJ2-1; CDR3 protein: CASSQDGRNEQFF; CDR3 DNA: TGTGCCAGCAGCCAAGACGGTCGCAATGAGCAGTTCTTC
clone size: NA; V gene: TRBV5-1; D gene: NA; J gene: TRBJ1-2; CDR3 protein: CASSLRQTDGYTF; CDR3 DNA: TGCGCCAGCAGCTTAAGACAGACGGATGGCTACACCTTC
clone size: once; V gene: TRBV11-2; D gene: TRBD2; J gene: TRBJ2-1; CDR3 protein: CASSLSLGGRLNEQFF; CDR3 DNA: TGTGCCAGCAGCTTATCCCTTGGCGGGAGGCTAAATGAGCAGTTCTTC
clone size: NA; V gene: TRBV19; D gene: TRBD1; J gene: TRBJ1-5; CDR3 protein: CASRDRGLFDQPQHF; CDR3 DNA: TGTGCCAGTAGGGACAGGGGGCTCTTCGATCAGCCCCAGCATTTT
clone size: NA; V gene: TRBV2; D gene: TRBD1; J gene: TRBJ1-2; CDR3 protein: CASSARGSGGGRGGYTF; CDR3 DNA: TGTGCCAGCAGCGCAAGAGGATCAGGGGGCGGGCGTGGTGGCTACACCTTC
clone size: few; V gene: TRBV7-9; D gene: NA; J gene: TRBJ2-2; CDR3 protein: CASSFDTQLNTGELFF; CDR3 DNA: TGTGCCAGCAGCTTTGACACCCAGTTAAACACCGGGGAGCTGTTTTTT
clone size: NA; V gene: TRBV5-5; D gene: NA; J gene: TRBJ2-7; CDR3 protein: CASSSYAGISYEQYF; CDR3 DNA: TGTGCCAGCAGTTCCTACGCCGGGATTTCCTACGAGCAGTACTTC
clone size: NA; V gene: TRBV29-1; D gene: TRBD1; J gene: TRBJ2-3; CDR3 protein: CSVRPPGTGTDTQYF; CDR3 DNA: TGCAGCGTCCGACCCCCCGGGACAGGGACAGATACGCAGTATTTT
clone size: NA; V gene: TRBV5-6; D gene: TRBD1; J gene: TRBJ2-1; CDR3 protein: CASSGGQGATYNEQFF; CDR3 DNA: TGTGCCAGCAGCGGGGGACAGGGGGCCACCTACAATGAGCAGTTCTTC
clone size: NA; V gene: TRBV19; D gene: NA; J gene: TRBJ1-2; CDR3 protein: CASSPVRGRAGYTF; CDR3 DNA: TGTGCCAGTAGCCCGGTTAGGGGTCGCGCGGGCTACACCTTC
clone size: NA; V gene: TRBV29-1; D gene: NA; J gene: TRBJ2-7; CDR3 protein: CSVEDPRVGGFYEQYF; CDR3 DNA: TGCAGCGTTGAAGATCCCCGAGTTGGAGGGTTCTACGAGCAGTACTTC
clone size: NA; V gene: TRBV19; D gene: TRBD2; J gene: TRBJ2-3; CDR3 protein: CASSKRREGIDTQYF; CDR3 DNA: TGTGCCAGTAGTAAGAGGCGGGAGGGCATAGATACGCAGTATTTT
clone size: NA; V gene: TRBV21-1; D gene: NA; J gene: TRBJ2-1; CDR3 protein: CASSRDRQGPYNEQFF; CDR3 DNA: TGTGCCAGCAGCAGGGATAGACAGGGTCCCTACAATGAGCAGTTCTTC
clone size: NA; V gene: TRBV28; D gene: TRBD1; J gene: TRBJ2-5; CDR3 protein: CASSSPGQGVTGWSGTQYF; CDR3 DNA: TGTGCCAGCAGTTCTCCGGGACAGGGGGTTACCGGCTGGTCAGGGACCCAGTACTTC
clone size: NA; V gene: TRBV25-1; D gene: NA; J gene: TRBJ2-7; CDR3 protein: CASSESSGPYEQYF; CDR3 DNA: TGTGCCAGCAGTGAATCGTCAGGGCCCTACGAGCAGTACTTC